The 13 T cell receptor beta chains below were found in one sample sequenced in a study of blood T cells in healthy people across ages. It was with a sample-barcoded 5' primer and a J-beta primer mix that a second PCR of roughly 6 to 11 cycles was run. TCRdb passed the 5' RACE reads through MiXCR, listing each CDR3 protein once. The profile shows almost 800,000 distinct CDR3 sequences, 58% of them singletons. Source material: blood. The receptors were gathered from a man aged 30-40 years in good health.

The chain recombines TRBV20-1 with TRBJ1-6; a weak D match, TRBD1 (6 bases). Germline assignment: CDR1 DFQATT and CDR2 SNEGSKA (reference sequence). CDR3 size: 12 residues. The CDR3 bases are TGCAGCTACCGGGGGGCTAATTCACCCCTCCACTTT. Residues: CSYRGANSPLHF.

The count of this clonotype is one. V usage is TRBV9 and J usage is TRBJ2-1, with 11 bases that match TRBD2. CDR3 length: 18 amino acids. CDR1 is SGDLS and CDR2 is YYNGEE in the germline V gene. V lost 0 bases and J lost 4; bases outside the gene matches: 9. In DNA form, the CDR3 reads TGTGCCAGCAGCGTAGCGGACCCCGGGACTAGCGGTTACAATGAGCAGTTCTTC. This sequence encodes CASSVADPGTSGYNEQFF.

The chain has TRBV29-1 and TRBJ2-5; D perhaps matches TRBD1 (6 bases). The CDR3 totals 13 residues. Germline V gene data show CDR1 as SQVTM and CDR2 as ANQGSEA. Trimming shortened V by 3 bases and J by 2 bases, and 10 bases separated the two germline ends. The CDR3 DNA reads TGCAGCGTTGACCGGGACACTCAAGAGACCCAGTACTTC. Its protein product is CSVDRDTQETQYF.

The table lists this clonotype with a count of one. The CDR3 DNA is TGTGCCAGCAGTCCCAACCTACTAGCAGGCACAGATACGCAGTATTTT. Translating gives CASSPNLLAGTDTQYF. J is TRBJ2-3 and V is TRBV12-3 or TRBV12-4, with D possibly matching TRBD2 (6 bases). Trimming shortened V by 5 bases and J by 1 base, and 16 bases separated the two germline ends. The CDR3 consists of 16 residues.

The chain links TRBV7-2 to TRBJ1-4, with D perhaps TRBD1 (6 bases). This CDR3 spans 14 amino acids. The germline V gene has CDR1 SGHTA and CDR2 FQGNSA. V was clipped by 5 bases and J by 7 bases, with 14 bases between them. The CDR3 reads CASSPAGESEKLFF. As DNA, the CDR3 is TGTGCCAGCAGCCCGGCAGGGGAGAGTGAAAAACTGTTTTTT.

The V gene is TRBV18, the J gene TRBJ1-2, with no clear D. V was clipped by 2 bases and J by 6 bases, with 4 bases between them. The CDR3 loop spans 11 amino acids. The V gene's germline CDR1 is KGHSH and CDR2 LQKENI. The CDR3, as DNA: TGTGCCAGCTCACCAAAGGATGGCTACACCTTC. Translated: CASSPKDGYTF. The whole variable domain, remainder taken from reference TRBV18 and TRBJ1-2, is NAGVMQNPRHLVRRRGQEARLRCSPMKGHSHVYWYRQLPEEGLKFMVYLQKENIIDESGMPKERFSAEFPKEGPSILRIQQVVRGDSAAYFCASSPKDGYTFGSGTRLTVV.

The chain recombines TRBV12-3 or TRBV12-4 with TRBJ2-3; D uncertain. Trimming pared 7 bases from V and 1 base from J, leaving 12 bases between. This CDR3 has 14 amino acids. The CDR3 bases are TGTGCCAGCACCACAAGACGGGGCACAGATACGCAGTATTTT. It is translated as CASTTRRGTDTQYF.

The chain joins TRBV20-1 to TRBJ2-7, with 13 bases identical to TRBD2. Matching the DNA end better, TRBJ2-5 makes the J call doubtful. The CDR3 extends over 14 amino acids. Germline CDR1 and CDR2: DFQATT and SNEGSKA (reference sequence). In nucleotides, the CDR3 is TGCAGTGCGCCGACTAGCGGGAGGTCAGAGACCCAGTACTTC. Encoded protein: CSAPTSGRSETQYF.

This clonotype was counted a few times. The chain joins TRBV20-1 to TRBJ2-1, with 9 bases fitting TRBD1. CDR1 and CDR2 from the germline V gene are DFQATT and SNEGSKA (reference sequence). V trimming: 4 bases; J trimming: 9 bases; junction bases outside the gene matches: 10. This CDR3 region has 14 residues. The CDR3 nucleotides are TGCAGTGCTAATGCGGACAGGGGAGGGGGTGAGCAGTTCTTC. Its translation is CSANADRGGGEQFF.

The V and J genes are TRBV5-5 and TRBJ2-5; D uncertain. This CDR3 comprises 15 residues. Trimming pared 0 bases from V and 3 bases from J, leaving 12 bases between. Germline assignment: CDR1 SGHKS and CDR2 YYEKEE (reference sequence). CDR3 sequence: CASSLGAFAEETQYF. As DNA, the CDR3 is TGTGCCAGCAGCTTGGGGGCCTTTGCAGAAGAGACCCAGTACTTC.

This clonotype was observed once. The chain has TRBV10-3 and TRBJ2-1; 14 nucleotides line up with TRBD2. CDR1 ENHRY and CDR2 SYGVKD come from the germline V gene. Trimming cost V 8 bases and J 3 bases; bases outside gene matches: 6. The CDR3 runs 16 residues. CDR3 residues: CAIVSGLAGDYNEQFF. The CDR3 DNA reads as TGTGCCATCGTTTCGGGACTAGCGGGGGACTACAATGAGCAGTTCTTC.

V usage is TRBV19 and J usage is TRBJ2-1; TRBD1 is a possible D gene (5 bases). CDR1 and CDR2 (germline): LNHDA, SQIVND (reference sequence). The CDR3 is made up of 12 amino acids. The V end lost 4 bases, the J end lost 10 bases, and 11 bases lay between the germline ends. The CDR3 sequence is CASSTGFGEQFF. The CDR3 DNA follows: TGTGCCAGTAGTACAGGGTTTGGGGAGCAGTTCTTC.

The rearrangement uses TRBV20-1 and TRBJ2-1, with 7 bases fitting TRBD2. The germline V gene encodes CDR1 DFQATT and CDR2 SNEGSKA (reference sequence). This CDR3 comprises 12 residues. After removal of 6 bases from V and 7 bases from J, the junction contained 6 bases not matched to a gene. This chain's CDR3 is CSALRLANEQFF. CDR3 bases: TGCAGTGCCCTGCGACTAGCAAATGAGCAGTTCTTC.